This T cell receptor (beta chain) was recorded in a study of blood T cell repertoires in COVID-19. Study summary: Samples came from the United States, Italy and Spain, spanning acute and convalescent COVID-19.

Germline loops: CDR1 SGHRS, CDR2 YFSETQ. The CDR3 is 15 amino acids. Trimming took 2 bases from V and 5 from J, leaving 16 bases between them. Sequencing was performed with immunoSEQ multiplex PCR; in TCRdb, only in-frame clones are kept and a portion is missing. This sample yields 100,000 or so clones, of which about four fifths are seen a single time; approximately 15% belongs to the top ten. This sequence originates from a woman aged 55-70 years with acute or convalescent COVID-19. The chain has TRBV5-1 and TRBJ1-1, with no clear D. Sequencing input: peripheral blood. CDR3 in amino acids: CASSFGRGRGTEAFF. In nucleotides, the CDR3 is TGCGCCAGCAGCTTCGGGCGGGGAAGAGGGACTGAAGCTTTCTTT.